A selection of T cell receptor beta chains follows, all from one sample in a study of blood T cell repertoires in COVID-19. The data were produced by immunoSEQ multiplex PCR, yet TCRdb's version contains in-frame clones alone and is incomplete. Counted here are tens of thousands of clones, around 87% occurring once; the ten biggest clones make up approximately 15%. The sequencing sample was made of peripheral blood. These receptors were taken from an elderly man with acute or convalescent COVID-19. Each CDR3 is given with its conserved first and last residue. Fields, in order: V gene, D gene, clone size, J gene, CDR3 protein, CDR3 DNA. The D gene is left open where the match is weak. A row's size may be missing; if present it is once, few, many or a size class.

V gene: TRBV5-6; D gene: NA; clone size: NA; J gene: TRBJ1-1; CDR3 protein: CASSTDPEGNTEAFF; CDR3 DNA: TGTGCCAGCAGCACCGATCCGGAGGGGAACACTGAAGCTTTCTTT
V gene: TRBV30; D gene: NA; clone size: NA; J gene: TRBJ2-7; CDR3 protein: CAWSSTYEQYF; CDR3 DNA: TGTGCCTGGAGTTCAACCTACGAGCAGTACTTC
V gene: TRBV28; D gene: NA; clone size: NA; J gene: TRBJ1-4; CDR3 protein: CASSSPLGSNEKLFF; CDR3 DNA: TGTGCCAGCAGTTCTCCCCTGGGCTCTAATGAAAAACTGTTTTTT
V gene: TRBV6-2/TRBV6-3; D gene: TRBD1; clone size: NA; J gene: TRBJ2-3; CDR3 protein: CASSWGQGRINTQYF; CDR3 DNA: TGTGCCAGCAGTTGGGGACAGGGACGAATTAATACGCAGTATTTT
V gene: TRBV6-5; D gene: NA; clone size: NA; J gene: TRBJ1-1; CDR3 protein: CASSYSGVNTEAFF; CDR3 DNA: TGTGCCAGCAGTTACTCAGGGGTGAACACTGAAGCTTTCTTT
V gene: TRBV7-8; D gene: NA; clone size: few; J gene: TRBJ1-1; CDR3 protein: CASSTGIRNTEAFF; CDR3 DNA: TGTGCCAGCAGCACCGGGATAAGGAACACTGAAGCTTTCTTT
V gene: TRBV29-1; D gene: TRBD1; clone size: NA; J gene: TRBJ2-7; CDR3 protein: CSVGGQGLFEQYF; CDR3 DNA: TGCAGCGTTGGGGGACAGGGGTTGTTTGAGCAGTACTTC
V gene: TRBV27; D gene: TRBD1; clone size: NA; J gene: TRBJ2-2; CDR3 protein: CASTLQGAFYTGELFF; CDR3 DNA: TGTGCCAGCACCTTACAGGGGGCCTTCTACACCGGGGAGCTGTTTTTT
V gene: TRBV9; D gene: TRBD1; clone size: NA; J gene: TRBJ1-4; CDR3 protein: CASSVGKGALYEKLFF; CDR3 DNA: TGTGCCAGCAGCGTAGGAAAGGGGGCGCTTTACGAAAAACTGTTTTTT
V gene: TRBV18; D gene: TRBD1; clone size: NA; J gene: TRBJ1-3; CDR3 protein: CASSSQGVGNTIYF; CDR3 DNA: TGTGCCAGCTCGTCACAGGGGGTTGGAAACACCATATATTTT
V gene: TRBV2; D gene: TRBD2; clone size: NA; J gene: TRBJ2-1; CDR3 protein: CASSGDWTSGGYNEQFF; CDR3 DNA: TGTGCCAGCAGTGGGGACTGGACTAGCGGGGGCTACAATGAGCAGTTCTTC
V gene: TRBV9; D gene: NA; clone size: NA; J gene: TRBJ1-5; CDR3 protein: CASSCRQAHNQPQHF; CDR3 DNA: TGTGCCAGCAGCTGCCGGCAGGCCCACAATCAGCCCCAGCATTTT
V gene: TRBV5-1; D gene: NA; clone size: NA; J gene: TRBJ1-1; CDR3 protein: CASSPGPENTEAFF; CDR3 DNA: TGCGCCAGCAGCCCAGGGCCGGAGAACACTGAAGCTTTCTTT
V gene: TRBV5-6; D gene: NA; clone size: NA; J gene: TRBJ1-1; CDR3 protein: CASSFQGGYTEAFF; CDR3 DNA: TGTGCCAGCAGCTTTCAGGGTGGGTACACTGAAGCTTTCTTT
V gene: TRBV5-5; D gene: TRBD1; clone size: NA; J gene: TRBJ1-1; CDR3 protein: CASSFSGGTEAFF; CDR3 DNA: TGTGCCAGCAGCTTCTCAGGGGGCACTGAAGCTTTCTTT
V gene: TRBV7-9; D gene: NA; clone size: few; J gene: TRBJ1-1; CDR3 protein: CASSLARGQQNTEAFF; CDR3 DNA: TGTGCCAGCAGCTTAGCGCGAGGACAGCAGAACACTGAAGCTTTCTTT
V gene: TRBV11-3; D gene: NA; clone size: NA; J gene: TRBJ2-3; CDR3 protein: CASSFGANTDTQYF; CDR3 DNA: TGTGCCAGCAGCTTCGGAGCCAACACAGATACGCAGTATTTT
V gene: TRBV24-1; D gene: NA; clone size: NA; J gene: TRBJ1-4; CDR3 protein: CATSDRRQDATNEKLFF; CDR3 DNA: TGTGCCACCAGTGACCGCCGACAGGACGCAACTAATGAAAAACTGTTTTTT
V gene: TRBV6-5; D gene: NA; clone size: NA; J gene: TRBJ1-5; CDR3 protein: CASSPGVGSNQPQHF; CDR3 DNA: TGTGCCAGCAGCCCAGGGGTTGGGAGCAATCAGCCCCAGCATTTT
V gene: TRBV2; D gene: NA; clone size: few; J gene: TRBJ1-5; CDR3 protein: CASNGDSNQPQHF; CDR3 DNA: TGTGCCAGCAACGGGGATAGCAATCAGCCCCAGCATTTT